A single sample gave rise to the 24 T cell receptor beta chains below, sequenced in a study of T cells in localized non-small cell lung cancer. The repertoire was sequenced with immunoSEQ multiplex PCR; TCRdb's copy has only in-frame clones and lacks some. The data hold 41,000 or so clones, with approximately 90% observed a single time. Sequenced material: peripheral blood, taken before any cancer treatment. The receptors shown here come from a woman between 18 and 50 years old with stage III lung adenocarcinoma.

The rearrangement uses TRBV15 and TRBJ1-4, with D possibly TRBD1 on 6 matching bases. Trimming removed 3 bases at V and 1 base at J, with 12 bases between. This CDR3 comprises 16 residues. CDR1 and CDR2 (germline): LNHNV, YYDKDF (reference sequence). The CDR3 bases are TGTGCCACCAGCAGGGACCAACAGGGAACTAATGAAAAACTGTTTTTT. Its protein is CATSRDQQGTNEKLFF.

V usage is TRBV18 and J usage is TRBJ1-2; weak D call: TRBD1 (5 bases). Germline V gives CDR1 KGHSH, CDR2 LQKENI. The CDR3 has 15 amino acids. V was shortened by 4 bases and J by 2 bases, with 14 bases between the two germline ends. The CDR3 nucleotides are TGTGCCAGCTCACTAACCGCGACAGAGAACTATGGCTACACCTTC. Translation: CASSLTATENYGYTF.

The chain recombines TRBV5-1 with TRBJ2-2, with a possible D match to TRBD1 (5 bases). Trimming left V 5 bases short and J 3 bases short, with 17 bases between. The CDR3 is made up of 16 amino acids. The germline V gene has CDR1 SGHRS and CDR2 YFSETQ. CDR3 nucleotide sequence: TGCGCCAGCAGGAAGATTTTGGACACCTACACCGGGGAGCTGTTTTTT. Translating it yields CASRKILDTYTGELFF.

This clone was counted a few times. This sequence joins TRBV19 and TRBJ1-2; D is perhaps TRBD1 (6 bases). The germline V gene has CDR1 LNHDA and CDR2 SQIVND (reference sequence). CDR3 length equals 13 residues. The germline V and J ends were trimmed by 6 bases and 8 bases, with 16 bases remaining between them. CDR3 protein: CASSPDGTKGYTF. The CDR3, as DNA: TGTGCCAGTAGCCCAGATGGGACAAAGGGCTACACCTTC.

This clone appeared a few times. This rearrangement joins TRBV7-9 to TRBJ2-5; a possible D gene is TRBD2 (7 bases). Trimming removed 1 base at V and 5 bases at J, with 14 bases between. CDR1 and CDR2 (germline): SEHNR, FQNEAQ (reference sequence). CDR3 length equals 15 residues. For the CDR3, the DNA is TGTGCCAGCAGCTTAGAAGGGGGAGGGACGGAGACCCAGTACTTC. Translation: CASSLEGGGTETQYF.

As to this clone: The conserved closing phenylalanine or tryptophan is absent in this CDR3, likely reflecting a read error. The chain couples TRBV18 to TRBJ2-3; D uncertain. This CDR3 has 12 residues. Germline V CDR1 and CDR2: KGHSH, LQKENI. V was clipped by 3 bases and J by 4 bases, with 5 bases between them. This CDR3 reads CASSPGSDTQYI. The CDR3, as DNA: TGTGCCAGCTCACCCGGCTCAGATACGCAGTATATT.

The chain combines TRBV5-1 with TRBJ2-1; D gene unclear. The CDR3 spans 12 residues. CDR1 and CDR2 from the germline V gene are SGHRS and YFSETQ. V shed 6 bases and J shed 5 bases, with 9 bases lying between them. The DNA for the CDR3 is TGCGCCAGCACCCGAGAGGACAATGAGCAGTTCTTC. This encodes CASTREDNEQFF.

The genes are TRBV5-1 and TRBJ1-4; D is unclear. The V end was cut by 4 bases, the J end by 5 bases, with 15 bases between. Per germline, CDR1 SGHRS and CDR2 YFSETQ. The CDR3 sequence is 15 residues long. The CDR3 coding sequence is TGCGCCAGCAGCCTCAGTGAGAAGGGAAATGAAAAACTGTTTTTT. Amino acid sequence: CASSLSEKGNEKLFF.

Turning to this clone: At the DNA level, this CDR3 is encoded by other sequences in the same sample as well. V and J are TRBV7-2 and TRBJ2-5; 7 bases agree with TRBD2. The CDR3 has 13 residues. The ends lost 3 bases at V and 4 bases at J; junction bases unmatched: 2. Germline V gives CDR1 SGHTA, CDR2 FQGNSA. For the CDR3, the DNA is TGTGCCAGCAGCTTTACGGGGGGAGAGACCCAGTACTTC. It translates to CASSFTGGETQYF. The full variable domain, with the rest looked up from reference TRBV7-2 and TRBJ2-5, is GAGVSQSPSNKVTEKGKDVELRCDPISGHTALYWYRQSLGQGLEFLIYFQGNSAPDKSGLPSDRFSAERTGGSVSTLTIQRTQQEDSAVYLCASSFTGGETQYFGPGTRLLVL.

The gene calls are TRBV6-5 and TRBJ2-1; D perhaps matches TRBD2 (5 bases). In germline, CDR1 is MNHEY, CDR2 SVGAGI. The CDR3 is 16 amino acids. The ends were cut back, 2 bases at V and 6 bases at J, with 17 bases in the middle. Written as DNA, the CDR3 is TGTGCCAGCAGTTACGAGGGTAGCGATTTTTCCAATGAGCAGTTCTTC. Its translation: CASSYEGSDFSNEQFF.

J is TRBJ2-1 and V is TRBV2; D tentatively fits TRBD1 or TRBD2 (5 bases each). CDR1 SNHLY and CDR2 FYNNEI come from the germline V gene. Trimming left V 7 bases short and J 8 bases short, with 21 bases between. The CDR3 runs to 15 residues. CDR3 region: CASTSRPQGAHEQFF. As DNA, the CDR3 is TGTGCCAGCACCAGCCGGCCCCAGGGAGCCCATGAGCAGTTCTTC. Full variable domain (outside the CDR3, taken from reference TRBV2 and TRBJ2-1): EPEVTQTPSHQVTQMGQEVILRCVPISNHLYFYWYRQILGQKVEFLVSFYNNEISEKSEIFDDQFSVERPDGSNFTLKIRSTKLEDSAMYFCASTSRPQGAHEQFFGPGTRLTVL.

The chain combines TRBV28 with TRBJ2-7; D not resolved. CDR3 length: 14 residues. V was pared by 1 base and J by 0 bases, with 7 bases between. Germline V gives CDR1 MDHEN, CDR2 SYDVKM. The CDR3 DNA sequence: TGTGCCAGCAGTTTATTCGGCGGCTCCTACGAGCAGTACTTC. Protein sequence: CASSLFGGSYEQYF.

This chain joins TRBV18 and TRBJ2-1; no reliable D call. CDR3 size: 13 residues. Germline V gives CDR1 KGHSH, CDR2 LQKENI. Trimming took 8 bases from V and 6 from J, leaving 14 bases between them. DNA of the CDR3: TGTGCCAGCGCAAGGGTGGCAGGCAATGAGCAGTTCTTC. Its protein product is CASARVAGNEQFF.

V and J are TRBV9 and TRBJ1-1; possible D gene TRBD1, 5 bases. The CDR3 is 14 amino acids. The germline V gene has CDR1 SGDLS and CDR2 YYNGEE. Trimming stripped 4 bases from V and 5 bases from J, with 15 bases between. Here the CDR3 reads CASSQSGGGTEAFF. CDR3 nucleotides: TGTGCCAGCAGCCAAAGCGGGGGAGGGACTGAAGCTTTCTTT.

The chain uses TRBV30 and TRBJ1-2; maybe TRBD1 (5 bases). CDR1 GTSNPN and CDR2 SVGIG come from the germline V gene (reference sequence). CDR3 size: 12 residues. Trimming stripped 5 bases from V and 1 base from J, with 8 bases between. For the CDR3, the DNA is TGTGCCTGGGCGGACAATAACTATGGCTACACCTTC. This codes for CAWADNNYGYTF.

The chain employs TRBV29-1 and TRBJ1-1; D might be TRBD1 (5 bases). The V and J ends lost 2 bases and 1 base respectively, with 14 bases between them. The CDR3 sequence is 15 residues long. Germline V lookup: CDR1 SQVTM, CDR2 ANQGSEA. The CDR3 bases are TGCAGCGTTGAAAACCATGGGGGTAAGAACACTGAAGCTTTCTTT. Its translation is CSVENHGGKNTEAFF.

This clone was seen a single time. The CDR3 spells CAISEPGGLFFGEDGYTF. CDR3 coding DNA: TGTGCCATCAGTGAGCCCGGAGGACTCTTCTTTGGTGAGGATGGCTACACCTTC. J is TRBJ1-2 and V is TRBV10-3, with D unclear. The V and J ends lost 2 bases and 6 bases respectively, with 25 bases between them. This CDR3 is 18 amino acids long. The germline V gene encodes CDR1 ENHRY and CDR2 SYGVKD.

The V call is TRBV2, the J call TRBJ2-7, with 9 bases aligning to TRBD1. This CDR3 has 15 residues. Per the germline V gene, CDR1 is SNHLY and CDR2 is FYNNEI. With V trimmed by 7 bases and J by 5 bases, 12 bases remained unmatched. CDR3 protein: CASKSNRGRWDEQYF. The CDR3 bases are TGTGCCAGCAAAAGTAACAGGGGGCGATGGGACGAGCAGTACTTC.

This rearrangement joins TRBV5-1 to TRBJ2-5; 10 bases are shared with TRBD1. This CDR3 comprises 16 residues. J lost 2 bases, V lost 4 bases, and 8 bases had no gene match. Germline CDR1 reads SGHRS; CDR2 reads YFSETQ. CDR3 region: CASSPGTGASQETQYF. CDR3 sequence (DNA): TGCGCCAGCAGCCCCGGGACAGGGGCTTCACAAGAGACCCAGTACTTC.

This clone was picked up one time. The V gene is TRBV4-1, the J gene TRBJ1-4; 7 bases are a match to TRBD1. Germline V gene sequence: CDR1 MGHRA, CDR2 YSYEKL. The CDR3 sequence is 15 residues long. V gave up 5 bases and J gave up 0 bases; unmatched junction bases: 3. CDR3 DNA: TGCGCCAGCAGCAGGGGGCGCGCAACTAATGAAAAACTGTTTTTT. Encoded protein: CASSRGRATNEKLFF.

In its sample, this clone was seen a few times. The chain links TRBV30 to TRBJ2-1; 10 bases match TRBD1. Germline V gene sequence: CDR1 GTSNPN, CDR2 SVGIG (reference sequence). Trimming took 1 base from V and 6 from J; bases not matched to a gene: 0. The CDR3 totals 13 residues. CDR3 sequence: CAWSGTGGNEQFF. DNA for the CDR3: TGTGCCTGGAGTGGGACAGGGGGCAATGAGCAGTTCTTC. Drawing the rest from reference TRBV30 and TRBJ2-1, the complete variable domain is SQTIHQWPATLVQPVGSPLSLECTVEGTSNPNLYWYRQAAGRGLQLLFYSVGIGQISSEVPQNLSASRPQDRQFILSSKKLLLSDSGFYLCAWSGTGGNEQFFGPGTRLTVL.

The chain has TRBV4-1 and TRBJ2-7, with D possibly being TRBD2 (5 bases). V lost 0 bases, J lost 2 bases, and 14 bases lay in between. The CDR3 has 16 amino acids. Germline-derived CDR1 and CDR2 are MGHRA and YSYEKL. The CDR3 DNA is TGCGCCAGCAGCCAAGAAATGGCCGGGGTTCCCTACGAGCAGTACTTC. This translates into CASSQEMAGVPYEQYF.

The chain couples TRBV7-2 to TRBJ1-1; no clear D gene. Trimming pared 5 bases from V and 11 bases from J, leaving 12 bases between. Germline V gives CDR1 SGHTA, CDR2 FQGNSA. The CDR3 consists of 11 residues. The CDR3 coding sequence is TGTGCCAGCAGCCCGGGGAGCGGGGCTTTCTTT. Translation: CASSPGSGAFF.

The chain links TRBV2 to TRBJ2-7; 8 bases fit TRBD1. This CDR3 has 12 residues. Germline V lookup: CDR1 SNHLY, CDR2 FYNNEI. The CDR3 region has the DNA TGTGCGGTGACAGGGGCCACCTACGAGCAGTACTTC. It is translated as CAVTGATYEQYF. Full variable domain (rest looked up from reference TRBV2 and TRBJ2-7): EPEVTQTPSHQVTQMGQEVILRCVPISNHLYFYWYRQILGQKVEFLVSFYNNEISEKSEIFDDQFSVERPDGSNFTLKIRSTKLEDSAMYFCAVTGATYEQYFGPGTRLTVT.